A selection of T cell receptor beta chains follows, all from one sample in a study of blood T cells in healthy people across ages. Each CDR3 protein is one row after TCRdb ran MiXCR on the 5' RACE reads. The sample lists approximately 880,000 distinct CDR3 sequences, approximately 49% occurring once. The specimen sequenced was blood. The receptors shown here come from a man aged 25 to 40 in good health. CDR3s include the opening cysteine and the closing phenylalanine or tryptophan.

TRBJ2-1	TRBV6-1	CASSTPAGGRNEQFF
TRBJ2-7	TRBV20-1	CSAEPGQGSYEQYF
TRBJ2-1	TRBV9	CASSAPSTLAASSYNEQFF
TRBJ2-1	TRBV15	CATSRDRSSLYNEQFF
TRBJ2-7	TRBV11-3	CASSLLTGARGREQYF
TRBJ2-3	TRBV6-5	CASNKGQGLRQDTQYF
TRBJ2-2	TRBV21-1	CASSKYGTGELFF
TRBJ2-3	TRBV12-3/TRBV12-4	CASSGDRFLTDTQYF
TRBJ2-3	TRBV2	CASSGLEDTQYF
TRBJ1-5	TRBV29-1	CSAAGINQPQHF
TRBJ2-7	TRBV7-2	CASSFRSGVNEQYF
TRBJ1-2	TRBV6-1	CASREAGGYGYTF
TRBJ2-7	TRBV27	CASSSRSSYEQYF
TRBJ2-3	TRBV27	CASGGLGGEDTDTQYF
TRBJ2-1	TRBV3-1	CASSRVPSGGPSSYNEQFF
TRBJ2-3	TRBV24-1	CATSDGDSGTDTQYF
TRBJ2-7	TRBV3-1	CASSPTGQLLEQYF
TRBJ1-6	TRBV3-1	CASSLGTGISPLHF
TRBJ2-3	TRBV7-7	CASSAEPGTDTQYF
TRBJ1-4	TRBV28	CAIFGGTDEKLFF
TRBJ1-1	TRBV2	CASSEYVQGASEAFF
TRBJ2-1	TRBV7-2	CASSLVGASGGAVDEQFF